These 18 T cell receptor beta chains share one sample of origin, sequenced in a study of T cell responses to AZD1222 COVID-19 vaccine. Only in-frame clones appear in the TCRdb table, and some are missing; sequencing was by immunoSEQ multiplex PCR. The sample records approximately 140,000 clones, roughly nine tenths being singletons. The source was peripheral blood, collected on day 0 of AZD1222 vaccination. The receptors were gathered from an adult in good health.

CDR3 sequence (DNA): TGCAGCGTATCCGGGGCGGGGGTCGACTACACCTTC. Its translation is CSVSGAGVDYTF. The chain employs TRBV29-1 and TRBJ1-2, with D possibly TRBD1 on 5 matching bases. V lost 6 bases and J lost 10, with 18 bases in between. The CDR3 totals 12 residues. Looked up from germline, CDR1 is SQVTM and CDR2 is ANQGSEA.

The rearrangement uses TRBV11-2 and TRBJ2-7; D not resolved. Germline lookup yields CDR1 SGHAT and CDR2 FQNNGV. Trimming removed 7 bases at V and 3 bases at J, with 16 bases between. The CDR3 is made up of 14 amino acids. The CDR3 DNA is TGTGCCAGCACCCACCGGCCGACACTCTACGAGCAGTACTTC. Amino acids: CASTHRPTLYEQYF.

The J gene is TRBJ1-4, the V gene TRBV6-5; possibly TRBD1 for D (5 bases). Germline V gives CDR1 MNHEY, CDR2 SVGAGI. Trimming left V 6 bases short and J 6 bases short, with 17 bases between. The CDR3 runs 15 residues. In nucleotides, the CDR3 is TGTGCCAGCAGAAATTACGCGGGGGGTTATGAAAAACTGTTTTTT. Its translation: CASRNYAGGYEKLFF.

The genes are TRBV20-1 and TRBJ2-1, with D unresolved. The CDR3 runs 11 residues. The germline V gene has CDR1 DFQATT and CDR2 SNEGSKA (reference sequence). Trimming stripped 5 bases from V and 8 bases from J, with 10 bases between. Written as DNA, the CDR3 is TGCAGTGCTCCGAGAATGGATGAGCAGTTCTTC. Translated: CSAPRMDEQFF.

The V gene is TRBV19, the J gene TRBJ1-5; the D is unclear. The CDR3 consists of 15 residues. Germline values: CDR1 LNHDA, CDR2 SQIVND (reference sequence). Trimming left V 0 bases short and J 1 base short, with 7 bases between. In nucleotides, the CDR3 is TGTGCCAGTAGTATAGATTCCGGCAGCAATCAGCCCCAGCATTTT. The encoded protein is CASSIDSGSNQPQHF.

The genes are TRBV28 and TRBJ1-1; D is unresolved. Germline V gives CDR1 MDHEN, CDR2 SYDVKM. V lost 2 bases to trimming and J lost 1 base, with 8 bases between them. The CDR3 runs to 14 residues. The CDR3 nucleotides read TGTGCCAGCAGTTTAAGGGCAGGGAACACTGAAGCTTTCTTT. This codes for CASSLRAGNTEAFF. The full variable domain, with the rest looked up from reference TRBV28 and TRBJ1-1, is DVKVTQSSRYLVKRTGEKVFLECVQDMDHENMFWYRQDPGLGLRLIYFSYDVKMKEKGDIPEGYSVSREKKERFSLILESASTNQTSMYLCASSLRAGNTEAFFGQGTRLTVV.

This chain joins TRBV27 and TRBJ2-7; 13 bases match TRBD2. Germline V gives CDR1 MNHEY, CDR2 SMNVEV (reference sequence). The CDR3 contains 17 residues. Trimming took 4 bases from V and 4 from J; bases not matched to a gene: 10. The DNA for the CDR3 is TGTGCCAGCAGTTCTCCCGGGACTAGCGGGATAACTTACGAGCAGTACTTC. Amino acids: CASSSPGTSGITYEQYF.

The rearrangement joins TRBV11-2 to TRBJ2-5, with D perhaps given as TRBD1 or TRBD2 (6 bases each). The CDR3 is made up of 15 amino acids. The V gene lost 7 bases and the J gene lost 0 bases, with 15 bases spanning the gap. The germline CDR1 and CDR2 sequences are SGHAT and FQNNGV. The CDR3 bases are TGTGCCAGCACCCAACCGGGGGCAGACCAAGAGACCCAGTACTTC. Amino acids: CASTQPGADQETQYF.

The V call is TRBV2, the J call TRBJ2-5, with 7 bases matching TRBD1. The ends lost 6 bases at V and 9 bases at J; junction bases unmatched: 13. Germline assignment: CDR1 SNHLY and CDR2 FYNNEI. This CDR3 comprises 14 residues. CDR3 amino acids: CASSNRGAGWAQYF. CDR3 bases: TGTGCCAGCAGCAACAGGGGCGCAGGTTGGGCCCAGTACTTC.

The chain combines TRBV5-5 with TRBJ2-7, with a possible D match to TRBD1 (6 bases). V lost 3 bases and J lost 3, with 19 bases in between. Germline assignment: CDR1 SGHKS and CDR2 YYEKEE (reference sequence). This CDR3 contains 16 residues. CDR3 in DNA: TGTGCCAGCAGCTGGAGAGGATCTGAACAGGGCTACGAGCAGTACTTC. Translated, it gives CASSWRGSEQGYEQYF.

The count of this clone is one. The CDR3 is CASKTGTINEQFF. CDR3 in DNA: TGTGCCAGCAAGACCGGGACTATCAATGAGCAGTTCTTC. This chain joins TRBV4-2 and TRBJ2-1, with 7 bases fitting TRBD2. J was trimmed by 6 bases and V by 7 bases; bases with no gene match: 6. This CDR3 is built from 13 residues. The germline CDR1 and CDR2 sequences are LGHNA and YNFKEQ.

The chain employs TRBV27 and TRBJ2-7; TRBD1 matches 10 bases. J lost 6 bases, V lost 10 bases, and 9 bases had no gene match. Germline V gene lookup returns CDR1 MNHEY and CDR2 SMNVEV (reference sequence). This CDR3 region has 13 residues. The CDR3 nucleotides read TGTGCCACCGCCGGGACAGGGGAAGGCGAGCAGTACTTC. It codes for CATAGTGEGEQYF.

V is TRBV6-6 and J is TRBJ2-7; 8 bases map to TRBD1. The V segment lost 4 bases and the J segment 2 bases; nucleotides outside the gene matches: 7. Germline assignment: CDR1 MNHNY and CDR2 SVGAGI (reference sequence). The CDR3 has 15 residues. The CDR3 sequence: CASSSGTGRTYEQYF. CDR3 DNA sequence: TGTGCCAGCAGTTCCGGGACAGGAAGGACCTACGAGCAGTACTTC.

The genes are TRBV13 and TRBJ2-1; D not certain. V was shortened by 2 bases and J by 9 bases, with 5 bases between the two germline ends. CDR3 length equals 11 residues. Germline CDR1 PRHDT, CDR2 FYEKMQ (reference sequence). CDR3 sequence: CASSLRGEQFF. The DNA of the CDR3 is TGTGCCAGCAGCTTACGCGGTGAGCAGTTCTTC.

This clone was observed once. The chain is built from TRBV28 and TRBJ1-5; D is undetermined. There are 12 residues in the CDR3. V lost 5 bases, J lost 9 bases, and 11 bases lay in between. CDR1 is MDHEN, CDR2 SYDVKM, per germline. CDR3 region: CASSETARPQHF. In nucleotides, the CDR3 is TGTGCCAGCAGTGAGACGGCTCGGCCCCAGCATTTT. Looking up the rest from reference TRBV28 and TRBJ1-5 gives the full variable domain: DVKVTQSSRYLVKRTGEKVFLECVQDMDHENMFWYRQDPGLGLRLIYFSYDVKMKEKGDIPEGYSVSREKKERFSLILESASTNQTSMYLCASSETARPQHFGDGTRLSIL.

The chain links TRBV28 to TRBJ1-2; no clear D. V shed 3 bases and J shed 4 bases, with 6 bases lying between them. This CDR3 has 12 amino acids. Germline CDR1 reads MDHEN; CDR2 reads SYDVKM. For the CDR3, the DNA is TGTGCCAGCAGTTTGAACTTCTATGGCTACACCTTC. It encodes CASSLNFYGYTF.

The chain is built from TRBV20-1 and TRBJ1-6, with TRBD1 matching over 7 bases. The ends lost 3 bases at V and 1 base at J; junction bases unmatched: 6. Germline CDR1 reads DFQATT; CDR2 reads SNEGSKA (reference sequence). The CDR3 consists of 16 residues. As DNA, the CDR3 is TGCAGTGCTAGTAGACAGGGAGGGTCCTATAATTCACCCCTCCACTTT. Encoded protein: CSASRQGGSYNSPLHF.

This clone came up once. The chain recombines TRBV18 with TRBJ1-6; D possibly corresponds to TRBD1 (5 bases). CDR3 length equals 15 residues. The V end was cut by 3 bases, the J end by 7 bases, with 13 bases between. Looked up from germline, CDR1 is KGHSH and CDR2 is LQKENI. In nucleotides, the CDR3 is TGTGCCAGCTCACCTCAGGGTGCAGCGAATTCACCCCTCCACTTT. It encodes CASSPQGAANSPLHF.